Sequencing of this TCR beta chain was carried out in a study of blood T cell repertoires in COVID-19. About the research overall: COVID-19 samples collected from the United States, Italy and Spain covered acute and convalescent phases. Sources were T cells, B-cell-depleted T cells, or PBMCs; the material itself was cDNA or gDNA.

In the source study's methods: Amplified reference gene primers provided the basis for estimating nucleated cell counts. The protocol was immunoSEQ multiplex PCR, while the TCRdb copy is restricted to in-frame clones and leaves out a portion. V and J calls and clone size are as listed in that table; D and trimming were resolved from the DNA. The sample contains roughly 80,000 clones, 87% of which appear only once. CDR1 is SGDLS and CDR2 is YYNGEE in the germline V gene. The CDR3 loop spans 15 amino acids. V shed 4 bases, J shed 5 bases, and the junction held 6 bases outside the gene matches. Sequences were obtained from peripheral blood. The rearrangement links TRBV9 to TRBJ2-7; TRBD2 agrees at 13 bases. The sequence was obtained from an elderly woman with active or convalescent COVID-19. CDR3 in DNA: TGTGCCAGCAGCCATGGACTAGCGGGAGACCACGAGCAGTACTTC. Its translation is CASSHGLAGDHEQYF.